The clone carrying this TCR beta chain appeared a few times. This entry is derived from a study of blood T cells in healthy people across ages. Through a sample-barcoded 5' primer and a J-beta primer mix, a second PCR was run for roughly 7 to 12 cycles. With 12 random nucleotides, a template-switch adaptor tagged each individual cDNA molecule. MiXCR was run by TCRdb on the 5' RACE reads, yielding one entry per CDR3 protein. The data contain 1.5 million to 2 million distinct CDR3 sequences, about 49% of them seen just once; the ten biggest clones take up approximately 2%. The CDR3 sequence is 15 residues long. Germline assignment: CDR1 LNHNV and CDR2 YYDKDF (reference sequence). With V trimmed by 5 bases and J by 1 base, 6 bases remained unmatched.

The clonotype was recovered from a woman in her 40s in good health. The sequenced material came from blood. The chain couples TRBV15 to TRBJ2-7; 9 bases are a match to TRBD1. In DNA, the CDR3 is TGTGCCACCAGCGGCACGACAGGGGGATCCTACGAGCAGTACTTC. Translating it yields CATSGTTGGSYEQYF.